These 8 T cell receptor beta chains came from one sample sequenced in a study of vaccination effects on CD4 cells after COVID-19. Before any sequencing was done, the ViraFEST assay used viral peptide pools to expand antigen-specific CD4+ T cells. After around ten days in culture, the CD4+ T cells were isolated. The participants, recipients of two vaccine doses, got either BNT162b2 or mRNA-1273. What these receptors recognize is not known. Data came from immunoSEQ multiplex PCR; TCRdb stores just in-frame clones and leaves some out. The sample comprises some 61,000 clones, under 80% of which are singletons, and 0.9% to 1% rests with the top ten. The starting material was CD4+ T cells from PBMCs cultured with HCoV-OC43 spike peptides, obtained after COVID-19 vaccination. Subset defined: HCoV-OC43 spike overlapping peptide pool stimulation. The receptor source for this set is a human donor who received a COVID-19 vaccine.

This clone was found a few times. The chain employs TRBV27 and TRBJ2-2, with D possibly TRBD1 on 5 matching bases. Deletions cut 0 bases from V and 7 bases from J, with 9 bases between. CDR1 and CDR2 from the germline V gene are MNHEY and SMNVEV (reference sequence). The CDR3 consists of 14 residues. This CDR3 is CASSLSGVGGELFF. In DNA, the CDR3 is TGTGCCAGCAGTTTATCAGGGGTGGGCGGGGAGCTGTTTTTT.

This clone was recorded once. DNA for the CDR3: TGCAGCGTCCCCGGGACAGGGGGCTCCTACAATGAGCAGTTCTTC. This translates into CSVPGTGGSYNEQFF. The chain links TRBV29-1 to TRBJ2-1, with 11 bases that match TRBD1. Germline V CDR1 and CDR2: SQVTM, ANQGSEA. Germline trimming cut 6 bases from V and 0 bases from J; bases unmatched to any gene: 4. CDR3 length equals 15 residues.

This chain uses TRBV20-1 with TRBJ2-1; no reliable D call. The CDR3 runs 11 residues. From germline, CDR1 is DFQATT and CDR2 SNEGSKA (reference sequence). The V end lost 3 bases, the J end lost 9 bases, and 9 bases lay between the germline ends. CDR3 in amino acids: CSASLGGEQFF. In DNA, the CDR3 is TGCAGTGCTAGTTTGGGTGGTGAGCAGTTCTTC.

This sequence joins TRBV28 and TRBJ1-2; 11 nucleotides agree with TRBD1. This CDR3 region has 15 residues. Trimming removed 6 bases from V and 2 bases from J; junction bases left unmatched: 5. Germline V gene data show CDR1 as MDHEN and CDR2 as SYDVKM. The CDR3 DNA reads as TGTGCCAGCAGCCGCGGGACAGGGGGAAACTATGGCTACACCTTC. Its protein is CASSRGTGGNYGYTF.

This clone turned up a few times. The V gene is TRBV7-9, the J gene TRBJ2-5; no clear D. The length of the CDR3 is 12 residues. In germline, CDR1 is SEHNR, CDR2 FQNEAQ (reference sequence). V dropped 3 bases and J dropped 1 base, with 3 bases sitting between them. The CDR3 loop is CASSFSQETQYF. As DNA, the CDR3 is TGTGCCAGCAGCTTTAGCCAAGAGACCCAGTACTTC.

The rearrangement joins TRBV5-1 to TRBJ1-4; D may be TRBD1 (5 bases). CDR3 size: 15 residues. V lost 3 bases and J lost 0, with 9 bases in between. The germline gives CDR1 SGHRS, CDR2 YFSETQ. CDR3 coding DNA: TGCGCCAGCAGCTCAGGGTCTGCAACTAATGAAAAACTGTTTTTT. Encoded protein: CASSSGSATNEKLFF.

As DNA, the CDR3 is TGTGCCAGCAGTTACGGGGATAGCGGGGAAGAGACCCAGTACTTC. Protein: CASSYGDSGEETQYF. V gene TRBV6-5 combines with J gene TRBJ2-5; 8 positions agree with TRBD2. Germline V lookup: CDR1 MNHEY, CDR2 SVGAGI. The CDR3 loop spans 15 amino acids. Trimming took 2 bases from V and 3 from J; bases not matched to a gene: 5.

The rearrangement uses TRBV10-3 and TRBJ2-2, with D hard to call. The germline V gene has CDR1 ENHRY and CDR2 SYGVKD. V lost 11 bases and J lost 6, with 19 bases in between. The CDR3 extends over 14 amino acids. The DNA of the CDR3 is TGTGCCTTTCCCCGGGCGAGCCTTCCCGGGGAGCTGTTTTTT. Translation: CAFPRASLPGELFF.